Presented here are 18 T cell receptor beta chains from one specimen sequenced in a study of blood T cell repertoires in COVID-19. Clones were sequenced by immunoSEQ multiplex PCR, and TCRdb holds only the in-frame ones, with some missing. Among 130,000 to 150,000 clones listed, around 81% were seen once. The sample consisted of peripheral blood. These receptors came from a human donor in a cohort sampled during active COVID-19.

This clone was recorded only once. This chain joins TRBV11-1 and TRBJ2-1; 9 bases agree with TRBD2. The CDR3 contains 16 residues. Germline assignment: CDR1 SGHAT and CDR2 FQDESV (reference sequence). J lost 5 bases, V lost 5 bases, and 10 bases had no gene match. The DNA of the CDR3 is TGTGCCAGCAGCCCCCGGGGGACTAGCCCTAACAATGAGCAGTTCTTC. It specifies CASSPRGTSPNNEQFF.

The CDR3 sequence: CASSPGTPANTGELFF. The CDR3 bases are TGTGCCAGCTCACCCGGGACACCCGCGAACACCGGGGAGCTGTTTTTT. The chain employs TRBV18 and TRBJ2-2; maybe TRBD1 (6 bases). The CDR3 is 16 residues long. Germline V gene data show CDR1 as KGHSH and CDR2 as LQKENI. V lost 3 bases and J lost 0, with 11 bases in between.

V gene TRBV5-1 combines with J gene TRBJ1-4; D is possibly TRBD1 (5 bases). V was cut by 0 bases and J by 2 bases, with 5 bases left in between. The CDR3 spans 14 residues. CDR1 is SGHRS and CDR2 is YFSETQ in the germline V gene. CDR3 DNA sequence: TGCGCCAGCAGCTTGGAGGGGACTAATGAAAAACTGTTTTTT. It yields the protein CASSLEGTNEKLFF.

The rearrangement uses TRBV5-8 and TRBJ2-7, with TRBD1 identical over 7 bases. Unmatched junction bases numbered 8, after V lost 8 bases and J lost 3 bases. Germline CDR1 reads SGHTS; CDR2 reads YDEGEE. The CDR3 spans 13 residues. CDR3 in amino acids: CARFDRVVYEQYF. CDR3 coding DNA: TGTGCCAGGTTCGACAGGGTGGTCTACGAGCAGTACTTC.

The genes are TRBV15 and TRBJ2-1; D might be TRBD1 (6 bases). CDR1 and CDR2 (germline): LNHNV, YYDKDF (reference sequence). The V and J ends lost 0 bases and 9 bases respectively, with 18 bases between them. The CDR3 consists of 16 residues. The CDR3 here is CATSRDVTPGQVEQFF. The CDR3 DNA sequence: TGTGCCACCAGCAGAGATGTAACCCCGGGACAAGTTGAGCAGTTCTTC.

The J gene is TRBJ2-7, the V gene TRBV2; 7 positions agree with TRBD1. V trimming: 9 bases; J trimming: 7 bases; junction bases outside the gene matches: 12. Germline V gives CDR1 SNHLY, CDR2 FYNNEI. CDR3 length: 13 residues. CDR3: CASNQRQGLEQYF. CDR3 bases: TGTGCCAGTAACCAACGACAGGGTTTGGAGCAGTACTTC.

V gene TRBV18 combines with J gene TRBJ2-3; 12 nucleotides match TRBD2. The CDR3 is 16 amino acids. Losses at the gene ends were 3 bases for V and 5 bases for J; bases not matched to a gene: 6. The germline CDR1 and CDR2 sequences are KGHSH and LQKENI. The CDR3 loop is CASSPRTSGTGDTQYF. CDR3 DNA sequence: TGTGCCAGCTCACCTCGGACTAGCGGGACGGGAGATACGCAGTATTTT.

This rearrangement joins TRBV20-1 to TRBJ2-1; D is undetermined. V was pared by 1 base and J by 9 bases, with 7 bases between. The CDR3 runs 11 residues. From germline, CDR1 is DFQATT and CDR2 SNEGSKA (reference sequence). The CDR3, as DNA: TGCAGTGCTAGAGTACCGAGTGAGCAGTTCTTC. It translates to CSARVPSEQFF.

The chain carries TRBV6-5 and TRBJ2-5; TRBD1 matches 7 bases. Germline CDR1 and CDR2: MNHEY and SVGAGI. The CDR3 is 14 amino acids. After removal of 6 bases from V and 4 bases from J, the junction contained 8 bases not matched to a gene. The chain's CDR3 is CASSLTGVTETQYF. As DNA, the CDR3 is TGTGCCAGCAGCCTAACAGGGGTAACAGAGACCCAGTACTTC.

J is TRBJ1-4 and V is TRBV6-9; D is unresolved. V gave up 2 bases and J gave up 7 bases, with 17 bases separating them. This CDR3 contains 16 residues. Germline V gene data show CDR1 as MNHGY and CDR2 as SVAAGI. CDR3 residues: CASSYLTVPHPEKLFF. In DNA form, the CDR3 reads TGTGCCAGCAGTTATCTAACAGTCCCCCACCCTGAAAAACTGTTTTTT.

The genes are TRBV4-1 and TRBJ1-1; D gene unclear. The V and J ends lost 0 bases and 4 bases respectively, with 12 bases between them. Germline CDR1 and CDR2: MGHRA and YSYEKL. The CDR3 has 15 amino acids. CDR3 coding DNA: TGCGCCAGCAGCCAAGAAGTGGCCGTAAGCACTGAAGCTTTCTTT. This sequence encodes CASSQEVAVSTEAFF.

In its sample, this clone was seen once. The gene calls are TRBV4-3 and TRBJ1-2, with 9 positions matching TRBD1. CDR1 is LGHNA and CDR2 is YSLEER in the germline V gene. CDR3 size: 17 residues. J gave up 6 bases and V 1 base, and 12 bases lay outside the gene matches. CDR3 region: CASSQGTPGQGRHGYTF. The CDR3 DNA reads TGCGCCAGCAGCCAAGGTACCCCGGGACAGGGCAGACATGGCTACACCTTC.

The chain links TRBV3-1 (or the pseudogene TRBV3-2) to TRBJ2-7; 12 positions match TRBD2. The germline CDR1 and CDR2 sequences are LGHDT and YNNKEL (reference sequence). The V and J ends lost 1 base and 4 bases, in that order; junction bases with no gene match: 8. This CDR3 spans 17 amino acids. The CDR3 DNA sequence: TGTGCCAGCAGCCAAGGGACTAGCGGGAAAATGGTGTACGAGCAGTACTTC. It yields the protein CASSQGTSGKMVYEQYF.

Only a few counts were recorded for this clone. The chain couples TRBV7-9 to TRBJ2-7; the match to TRBD1 covers 8 bases. From germline, CDR1 is SEHNR and CDR2 FQNEAQ (reference sequence). V gave up 5 bases and J gave up 7 bases; unmatched junction bases: 10. The CDR3 is 14 amino acids. As DNA, the CDR3 is TGTGCCAGCAGCGTCGTACAGGGGGACGATGAGCAGTACTTC. Its translation: CASSVVQGDDEQYF.

The chain links TRBV9 to TRBJ2-7; tentative D call: TRBD1 (7 bases). The ends were cut back, 4 bases at V and 8 bases at J, with 19 bases in the middle. The CDR3 covers 14 residues. Germline V lookup: CDR1 SGDLS, CDR2 YYNGEE. In DNA form, the CDR3 reads TGTGCCAGCAGCCCAGGGGGTAGGGCGGGGCAGCAGTACTTC. Amino acids: CASSPGGRAGQQYF.

The chain has TRBV6-2 or TRBV6-3 and TRBJ2-7; 10 positions match TRBD1. After removal of 4 bases from V and 4 bases from J, the junction contained 10 bases not matched to a gene. Germline V gene lookup returns CDR1 MNHEY and CDR2 SVGEGT. This CDR3 is 16 amino acids long. CDR3 coding DNA: TGTGCCAGCAGTTCCCCAGGGACAGGGGTTCGTTACGAGCAGTACTTC. Protein sequence: CASSSPGTGVRYEQYF.

The genes are TRBV19 and TRBJ1-2; possibly TRBD1 for D (6 bases). There are 16 residues in the CDR3. CDR1 and CDR2 (germline): LNHDA, SQIVND (reference sequence). V lost 3 bases and J 4 bases, leaving 18 bases between the germline ends. CDR3 residues: CASSMGDMPNSYGYTF. For the CDR3, the DNA is TGTGCCAGTAGTATGGGGGACATGCCAAACTCCTATGGCTACACCTTC.

The genes are TRBV20-1 and TRBJ2-7; perhaps TRBD2 as D (6 bases). The V and J ends lost 1 base and 13 bases respectively, with 14 bases between them. The CDR3 runs 11 residues. Per the germline V gene, CDR1 is DFQATT and CDR2 is SNEGSKA (reference sequence). CDR3 bases: TGCAGTGCTAGAGGTATATTAGCGGAATACTTC. This codes for CSARGILAEYF.